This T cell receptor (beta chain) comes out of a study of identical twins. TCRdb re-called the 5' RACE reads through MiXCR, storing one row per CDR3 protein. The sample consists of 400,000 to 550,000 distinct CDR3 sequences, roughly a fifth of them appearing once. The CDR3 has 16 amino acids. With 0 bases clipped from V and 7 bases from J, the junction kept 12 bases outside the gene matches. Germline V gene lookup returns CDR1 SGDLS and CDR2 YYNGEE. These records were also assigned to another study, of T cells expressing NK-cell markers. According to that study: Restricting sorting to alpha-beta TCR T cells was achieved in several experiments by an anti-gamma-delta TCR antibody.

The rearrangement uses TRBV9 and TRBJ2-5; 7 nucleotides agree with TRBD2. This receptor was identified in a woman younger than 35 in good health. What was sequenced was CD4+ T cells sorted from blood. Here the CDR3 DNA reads TGTGCCAGCAGCGTAGAGGAGCGGGGTCGACCGGGGACCCAGTACTTC. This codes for CASSVEERGRPGTQYF.